The rows below give T cell receptor beta chains drawn from one sample of a study of blood T cell repertoires in COVID-19. Data came from immunoSEQ multiplex PCR; TCRdb stores just in-frame clones and leaves some out. The sample lists some 200,000 clones; roughly 92% were seen once. The sequenced sample consisted of peripheral blood. These receptors were collected from a man aged 25-40 years with COVID-19, enrolled during active disease. CDR3s include the opening cysteine and the closing phenylalanine or tryptophan. A D gene is named only where the DNA matches it firmly. Size is omitted from some rows. Given values are once, few, many or a class for expanded clones.

>TRBD1|TRBV19|NA|TRBJ1-1
CASSMKWGQGGLMNTEAFF
TGTGCCAGTAGTATGAAGTGGGGACAGGGGGGTTTGATGAACACTGAAGCTTTCTTT
>TRBD1|TRBV2|NA|TRBJ1-1
CASRRQGNTEAFF
TGTGCCAGCAGACGACAGGGGAACACTGAAGCTTTCTTT
>NA|TRBV2|once|TRBJ1-1
CASSDRGGNTEAFF
TGTGCCAGCAGTGACCGGGGGGGGAACACTGAAGCTTTCTTT
>NA|TRBV6-5|once|TRBJ1-6
CASSRVNYNSPLHF
TGTGCCAGCAGCCGGGTCAACTATAATTCACCCCTCCACTTT
>NA|TRBV4-1|few|TRBJ2-7
CASSARRGYEQYF
TGCGCCAGCAGCGCGCGAAGGGGATACGAGCAGTACTTC
>TRBD1|TRBV5-4|once|TRBJ1-2
CASSQTGGQGYGYTF
TGTGCCAGCAGCCAGACAGGGGGTCAAGGGTATGGCTACACCTTC
>NA|TRBV9|NA|TRBJ1-1
CASSPRGQRSGEAFF
TGTGCCAGCAGCCCGAGAGGCCAGCGGTCAGGCGAAGCTTTCTTT
>TRBD2|TRBV4-1|NA|TRBJ2-1
CASSQGTSVTQFF
TGCGCCAGCAGCCAGGGGACTAGCGTAACCCAGTTCTTC
>NA|TRBV12-3/TRBV12-4|NA|TRBJ1-2
CASTSTELYGYTF
TGTGCCAGCACCTCCACAGAACTCTATGGCTACACCTTC
>NA|TRBV19|NA|TRBJ2-2
CASRVQGYGELFF
TGTGCCAGTAGGGTTCAGGGGTACGGGGAGCTGTTTTTT
>NA|TRBV2|NA|TRBJ1-1
CASSEQGGNTEAFF
TGTGCCAGCAGTGAACAGGGCGGGAACACTGAAGCTTTCTTT
>NA|TRBV19|NA|TRBJ1-1
CASSIGRGTEAFF
TGTGCCAGTAGTATAGGACGGGGCACTGAAGCTTTCTTT
>NA|TRBV7-3|NA|TRBJ2-3
CASSPTVYSTDTQYF
TGTGCCAGCAGTCCGACAGTGTATAGCACAGATACGCAGTATTTT
>NA|TRBV6-5|NA|TRBJ1-1
CASSWSGKRRTEAFF
TGTGCCAGCAGTTGGTCAGGGAAGAGACGCACTGAAGCTTTCTTT
>TRBD1|TRBV5-4|NA|TRBJ2-2
CASSVKTGVGAGELFF
TGTGCCAGCAGCGTCAAAACAGGGGTGGGGGCCGGGGAGCTGTTTTTT
>TRBD1|TRBV10-3|NA|TRBJ1-1
CAISPGGNTEAFF
TGTGCCATCTCTCCAGGGGGCAACACTGAAGCTTTCTTT
>TRBD1|TRBV5-1|NA|TRBJ1-1
CASSLTGGFNTEAFF
TGCGCCAGCAGCTTGACAGGGGGGTTTAACACTGAAGCTTTCTTT
>TRBD1|TRBV7-9|NA|TRBJ1-2
CASSSSDRGLYGYTF
TGTGCCAGCAGCTCCTCGGACAGGGGGCTCTATGGCTACACCTTC
>TRBD2|TRBV7-2|NA|TRBJ2-2
CASARESGTTGELFF
TGTGCCAGCGCCCGGGAAAGCGGGACTACCGGGGAGCTGTTTTTT
>TRBD1|TRBV10-3|NA|TRBJ1-3
CAISLDQIRGLGNTIYF
TGTGCCATCAGCCTAGATCAGATCAGGGGGCTTGGAAACACCATATATTTT
>TRBD2|TRBV4-1|NA|TRBJ2-2
CASSLGLAGGPNTGELFF
TGCGCCAGCAGTCTCGGACTAGCGGGGGGCCCGAACACCGGGGAGCTGTTTTTT
>NA|TRBV27|NA|TRBJ1-6
CASSLSRVRSPLHF
TGTGCCAGCAGTTTAAGCAGGGTCCGTTCACCCCTCCACTTT
>TRBD1|TRBV25-1|NA|TRBJ1-3
CASSANTGGRGNTIYF
TGTGCCAGCAGTGCAAACACAGGGGGTAGGGGAAACACCATATATTTT
>TRBD1|TRBV19|NA|TRBJ1-5
CASRRDSFNQPQHF
TGTGCCAGCCGCCGGGACAGTTTCAATCAGCCCCAGCATTTT
>NA|TRBV29-1|NA|TRBJ1-1
CSVVRTVMNTEAFF
TGCAGCGTAGTTCGGACAGTTATGAACACTGAAGCTTTCTTT
>NA|TRBV2|NA|TRBJ1-5
CASRSDSDNQPQHF
TGTGCCAGCAGATCCGACAGCGACAATCAGCCCCAGCATTTT
>TRBD1|TRBV28|NA|TRBJ2-7
CASSFPLDRSSYEQYF
TGTGCCAGCAGTTTCCCCCTGGACAGGAGCTCCTACGAGCAGTACTTC
>TRBD1|TRBV14|few|TRBJ1-1
CASSQEHGRGPSFF
TGTGCCAGCAGCCAAGAGCATGGCAGGGGGCCCTCTTTCTTT
>TRBD2|TRBV4-2|once|TRBJ2-4
CASSQETSGGKNIQYF
TGTGCCAGCAGCCAAGAAACTAGCGGGGGAAAAAACATTCAGTACTTC
>NA|TRBV5-5|NA|TRBJ1-2
CASSLAMSGYGYTF
TGTGCCAGCAGCTTGGCCATGAGCGGCTATGGCTACACCTTC
>NA|TRBV4-2|few|TRBJ2-3
CASSQDSRVTQYF
TGTGCCAGCAGCCAAGATAGCCGGGTCACGCAGTATTTT
>NA|TRBV7-2|NA|TRBJ2-1
CASSSDYGGWDEQFF
TGTGCCAGCAGCTCCGACTACGGAGGTTGGGATGAGCAGTTCTTC
>NA|TRBV30|NA|TRBJ1-5
CAWSTNTDTFSNQPQHF
TGTGCCTGGAGTACTAACACGGACACGTTTAGCAATCAGCCCCAGCATTTT
>NA|TRBV3-1/TRBV3-2|NA|TRBJ1-6
CASSQDRTGRVNSPLHF
TGTGCCAGCAGCCAAGACCGAACAGGGCGCGTCAATTCACCCCTCCACTTT
>NA|TRBV7-6|NA|TRBJ2-6
CASSLQGTGANVLTF
TGTGCCAGCAGCTTGCAGGGAACGGGGGCCAACGTCCTGACTTTC
>TRBD1|TRBV10-3|NA|TRBJ1-1
CAISRQGSTEAFF
TGTGCCATCAGTAGACAGGGTTCCACTGAAGCTTTCTTT
>TRBD1|TRBV27|NA|TRBJ2-3
CASSPTGGADTQYF
TGTGCCAGCAGTCCGACAGGGGGGGCAGATACGCAGTATTTT
>TRBD1|TRBV6-2/TRBV6-3|NA|TRBJ2-5
CASSYGTGDFQETQYF
TGTGCCAGCAGTTACGGGACAGGGGATTTCCAAGAGACCCAGTACTTC
>TRBD1|TRBV15|NA|TRBJ1-5
CATSSRDRGNQPQHF
TGTGCCACCAGCAGCCGGGACAGGGGTAATCAGCCCCAGCATTTT
>NA|TRBV4-1|NA|TRBJ1-5
CASSNRVNQPQHF
TGCGCCAGCAGTAACAGGGTGAATCAGCCCCAGCATTTT
>NA|TRBV29-1|NA|TRBJ2-5
CSVDRQQETQYF
TGCAGCGTTGATCGACAGCAAGAGACCCAGTACTTC
>NA|TRBV27|NA|TRBJ1-6
CASSLLRQDSPLHF
TGTGCCAGCAGTTTACTCAGACAGGACTCACCCCTCCACTTT
>TRBD1|TRBV19|NA|TRBJ2-7
CASSATGGSYEQYF
TGTGCCAGTAGTGCGACAGGGGGCTCCTACGAGCAGTACTTC
>TRBD1|TRBV29-1|NA|TRBJ1-4
CSVGGTGGNEKLFF
TGCAGCGTTGGCGGGACAGGGGGGAATGAAAAACTGTTTTTT
>TRBD1|TRBV9|NA|TRBJ1-6
CASSGGTGENSPLHF
TGTGCCAGCAGCGGGGGGACAGGGGAGAATTCACCCCTCCACTTT
>NA|TRBV6-5|NA|TRBJ1-5
CASSYSTGSNQPQHF
TGTGCCAGCAGTTACTCGACAGGTAGCAATCAGCCCCAGCATTTT
>TRBD1|TRBV18|NA|TRBJ2-3
CASSPSRTGGLGTDTQYF
TGTGCCAGCTCACCATCGCGGACAGGGGGTCTCGGCACAGATACGCAGTATTTT
>NA|TRBV27|NA|TRBJ1-1
CASSITQIYMNTEAFF
TGTGCCAGCAGTATCACGCAGATTTACATGAACACTGAAGCTTTCTTT